The 25 T cell receptor beta chains below were found in one sample sequenced in a study of beta chain features in type 1 diabetes (dated by TCRdb to 2017 to 2018). The receptor library was made with the immunoSEQ multiplex PCR assay. All of the isolated RNA was reverse transcribed with the High Capacity cDNA Reverse Transcription Kit, so expressed TCRB transcripts were sequenced. Entries here come from immuneACCESS through TCRdb and include only in-frame sequences with V and J called. Some clones fail to appear in such tables; in the studies checked, an unresolved V gene covers under half of the shortfall, and the cause of the remainder is unknown. For this sample there are about 150,000 clones; roughly 8.1% appear just once. 0.65% of the sample rests with the top ten. Sequencing input: central memory CD4+ T cells from blood. The source is a man younger than 35 in good health.

This clone came up a few times. The V and J genes are TRBV7-3 and TRBJ2-2, with 7 bases matching TRBD1. Germline trimming cut 5 bases from V and 8 bases from J; bases unmatched to any gene: 8. The V gene's germline CDR1 is SGHTA and CDR2 FQGTGA. The CDR3 runs 14 residues. The CDR3 DNA follows: TGTGCCAGCAGCCGAGACAGGGTCAAGGGGGAGCTGTTTTTT. Residues: CASSRDRVKGELFF.

This clone has a handful of counts. The CDR3 is CASSLGDGGSYNEQFF. CDR3 DNA sequence: TGCGCCAGCAGCTTGGGGGACGGGGGCTCCTACAATGAGCAGTTCTTC. The J gene is TRBJ2-1, the V gene TRBV5-1, with D possibly matching TRBD2 (6 bases). Trimming pared 0 bases from V and 0 bases from J, leaving 10 bases between. The length of the CDR3 is 16 residues. The germline gives CDR1 SGHRS, CDR2 YFSETQ.

This clone appeared many times. The chain combines TRBV7-2 with TRBJ2-5; 9 nucleotides line up with TRBD2. Trimming cost V 4 bases and J 2 bases; bases outside gene matches: 2. This CDR3 has 14 amino acids. Germline V gene data show CDR1 as SGHTA and CDR2 as FQGNSA. The CDR3 bases are TGTGCCAGCAGCTCTAGCGGGGTGCAAGAGACCCAGTACTTC. Residues: CASSSSGVQETQYF.

This clone was seen ten or more times. This rearrangement joins TRBV14 to TRBJ2-4; TRBD1 is a possible D gene (6 bases). Trimming stripped 2 bases from V and 8 bases from J, with 16 bases between. The germline V gene encodes CDR1 SGHDN and CDR2 FVKESK. This CDR3 contains 15 residues. Here the CDR3 reads CASSQRRGRGDIQYF. CDR3 in DNA: TGTGCCAGCAGCCAACGAAGGGGGAGAGGAGACATTCAGTACTTC.

The chain couples TRBV28 to TRBJ2-5, with D hard to call. Trimming left V 7 bases short and J 2 bases short, with 5 bases between. The CDR3 is 11 residues long. Germline CDR1 MDHEN, CDR2 SYDVKM. CDR3 nucleotide sequence: TGTGCCAGCACCCTACAAGAGACCCAGTACTTC. This codes for CASTLQETQYF.

This clone has a count of ten or more. The CDR3 protein is CASSLGLADYNEQFF. CDR3 nucleotide sequence: TGTGCCAGCAGCCTGGGACTAGCGGATTACAATGAGCAGTTCTTC. This rearrangement joins TRBV7-3 to TRBJ2-1, with 11 positions matching TRBD2. Per the germline V gene, CDR1 is SGHTA and CDR2 is FQGTGA. The CDR3 covers 15 residues. V trimming: 5 bases; J trimming: 4 bases; junction bases outside the gene matches: 4.

J is TRBJ1-5 and V is TRBV15; TRBD1 matches at 8 bases. Trimming cost V 3 bases and J 9 bases; bases outside gene matches: 4. The germline V gene has CDR1 LNHNV and CDR2 YYDKDF (reference sequence). The CDR3 is 13 amino acids. CDR3 region: CATSREDRAPQHF. The CDR3 bases are TGTGCCACCAGCAGGGAGGACAGGGCGCCCCAGCATTTT.

This chain links TRBV6-6 with TRBJ1-5; D remains ambiguous. The CDR3 sequence is 15 residues long. The V gene lost 3 bases and the J gene lost 3 bases, with 12 bases spanning the gap. Germline assignment: CDR1 MNHNY and CDR2 SVGAGI (reference sequence). Here the CDR3 DNA reads TGTGCCAGCAGTTATCCTGACACCAACAATCAGCCCCAGCATTTT. Translating it yields CASSYPDTNNQPQHF.

This clone appeared a few times. The chain couples TRBV7-2 to TRBJ2-7; 9 bases are a match to TRBD1. Germline V gene lookup returns CDR1 SGHTA and CDR2 FQGNSA. J gave up 7 bases and V 5 bases, and 9 bases lay outside the gene matches. The CDR3 extends over 14 amino acids. The DNA of the CDR3 is TGTGCCAGCAGCCGGGACAGGGCCCAAAGGGAGCAGTACTTC. Translating gives CASSRDRAQREQYF.

This clone occurred a few times. The chain couples TRBV28 to TRBJ1-2; 10 nucleotides line up with TRBD1. The CDR3 contains 15 residues. V lost 4 bases, J lost 7 bases, and 9 bases stayed unmatched. The V gene's germline CDR1 is MDHEN and CDR2 SYDVKM. The CDR3, as DNA: TGTGCCAGCAGTTCCCCTGGACAGGGGGTATCTGGCTACACCTTC. Translation gives CASSSPGQGVSGYTF.

This clone was found a few times. The chain links TRBV5-4 to TRBJ2-5, with D possibly being TRBD1 (6 bases). Germline-derived CDR1 and CDR2 are SGHNT and YYREEE (reference sequence). CDR3 length: 14 residues. V dropped 2 bases and J dropped 5 bases, with 13 bases sitting between them. CDR3 loop: CASSFNRVGETQYF. CDR3 bases: TGTGCCAGCAGCTTCAACAGGGTTGGCGAGACCCAGTACTTC.

This rearrangement joins TRBV6-5 to TRBJ1-1, with a tentative D call TRBD1 (6 bases). CDR1 is MNHEY and CDR2 is SVGAGI in the germline V gene. CDR3 length equals 15 residues. V gave up 6 bases and J gave up 0 bases, with 14 bases separating them. This chain's CDR3 is CASRPQGFVNTEAFF. The CDR3 region has the DNA TGTGCCAGCAGACCCCAGGGGTTTGTGAACACTGAAGCTTTCTTT.

V gene TRBV4-2 combines with J gene TRBJ2-7, with TRBD1 as a possible D gene (6 bases). The CDR3 is 14 amino acids. Germline CDR1 LGHNA, CDR2 YNFKEQ. Trimming shortened V by 8 bases and J by 0 bases, and 14 bases separated the two germline ends. CDR3 nucleotides: TGTGCCAGCCGGTCGACAGGATCCTCCTACGAGCAGTACTTC. This encodes CASRSTGSSYEQYF.

This clone was seen more than once but under ten times. The rearrangement joins TRBV7-6 to TRBJ1-5; 7 bases are a match to TRBD1. Germline assignment: CDR1 SGHVS and CDR2 FNYEAQ. With 2 bases clipped from V and 4 bases from J, the junction kept 5 bases outside the gene matches. This CDR3 comprises 15 residues. The CDR3, as DNA: TGTGCCAGCAGCTTACAATCAGGGGGGAATCAGCCCCAGCATTTT. Amino acid sequence: CASSLQSGGNQPQHF.

This clone was observed a handful of times. The rearrangement joins TRBV6-5 to TRBJ2-3; D is undetermined. Trimming pared 7 bases from V and 4 bases from J, leaving 12 bases between. The CDR3 spans 13 residues. Germline V gene data show CDR1 as MNHEY and CDR2 as SVGAGI. The CDR3 DNA is TGTGCCAGCAATGGAGTTGATTCAGATACGCAGTATTTT. It specifies CASNGVDSDTQYF.

CDR3 DNA: TGTGCCAGCAGCCTTCGTGGAGGGGCCGGAGTTGGAGATACGCAGTATTTT. Residues: CASSLRGGAGVGDTQYF. V gene TRBV7-2 combines with J gene TRBJ2-3, with D possibly matching TRBD2 (6 bases). There are 17 residues in the CDR3. The germline V and J ends were trimmed by 5 bases and 5 bases, with 23 bases remaining between them. Germline V gene data show CDR1 as SGHTA and CDR2 as FQGNSA.

The chain links TRBV7-2 to TRBJ1-3; 7 nucleotides line up with TRBD1. CDR3 length: 13 amino acids. Germline lookup yields CDR1 SGHTA and CDR2 FQGNSA. Trimming cost V 3 bases and J 7 bases; bases outside gene matches: 3. CDR3 coding DNA: TGTGCCAGCAGCTTTCAGGGGGTGAACACCATATATTTT. It yields the protein CASSFQGVNTIYF.

This clone was detected many times. The V call is TRBV7-2, the J call TRBJ2-7; TRBD1 might be the D (6 bases). The V and J ends lost 5 bases and 7 bases respectively, with 21 bases between them. This CDR3 region has 15 residues. CDR1 SGHTA and CDR2 FQGNSA come from the germline V gene. In DNA, the CDR3 is TGTGCCAGCAGCCGGACCGGGACGGATCAGGGGGAGCAGTACTTC. Its translation is CASSRTGTDQGEQYF.

This clone showed up just a few times. CDR3 nucleotide sequence: TGCGCCAGCAGCCATCACAGGGTTCCCGACGAGCAGTACTTC. Residues: CASSHHRVPDEQYF. The gene calls are TRBV4-1 and TRBJ2-5; perhaps TRBD1 as D (6 bases). The J call may be incorrect, as the DNA end agrees better with TRBJ2-7. This CDR3 has 14 residues. CDR1 is MGHRA and CDR2 is YSYEKL in the germline V gene.

This clone was recorded many times. The chain uses TRBV23-1 and TRBJ2-7, with D possibly being TRBD1 (6 bases). TRBV23-1 qualifies as an ORF whose function is uncertain. The CDR3 is 15 amino acids. The V and J ends lost 6 bases and 1 base respectively, with 16 bases between them. This CDR3 reads CASSVARGRSYEQYF. CDR3 in DNA: TGCGCCAGCAGCGTCGCCAGGGGACGTTCCTACGAGCAGTACTTC.

This clone was picked up a small number of times. This chain links TRBV28 with TRBJ2-7; the match to TRBD1 covers 10 bases. The CDR3 extends over 15 amino acids. CDR1 and CDR2 from the germline V gene are MDHEN and SYDVKM. The junction had 7 bases not matched to a gene; V was cut back by 4 bases and J by 4 bases. The CDR3 region is CASSSPGQGLYEQYF. CDR3 DNA sequence: TGTGCCAGCAGTTCTCCGGGACAGGGGTTATACGAGCAGTACTTC. Complete variable domain (other parts from reference TRBV28 and TRBJ2-7): DVKVTQSSRYLVKRTGEKVFLECVQDMDHENMFWYRQDPGLGLRLIYFSYDVKMKEKGDIPEGYSVSREKKERFSLILESASTNQTSMYLCASSSPGQGLYEQYFGPGTRLTVT.

The V gene is TRBV5-1, the J gene TRBJ2-2, with TRBD1 matching 10 bases. The CDR3 contains 16 residues. After removal of 3 bases from V and 6 bases from J, the junction contained 8 bases not matched to a gene. CDR1 is SGHRS and CDR2 is YFSETQ in the germline V gene. DNA for the CDR3: TGCGCCAGCAGCTGGAGTCCGGGACAGGGGTCCGGGGAGCTGTTTTTT. It translates to CASSWSPGQGSGELFF.

This clone was detected a few times. The chain has TRBV5-1 and TRBJ2-6; a weak D match, TRBD1 (6 bases). V was pared by 4 bases and J by 2 bases, with 13 bases between. Germline-derived CDR1 and CDR2 are SGHRS and YFSETQ. CDR3 length: 16 residues. The CDR3 reads CASSHTGNPGANVLTF. For the CDR3, the DNA is TGCGCCAGCAGCCATACAGGGAATCCTGGGGCCAACGTCCTGACTTTC.

Only a few counts were recorded for this clone. The chain carries TRBV30 and TRBJ1-1; D unclear. V was trimmed by 4 bases and J by 2 bases, leaving 8 bases between them. The germline V gene encodes CDR1 GTSNPN and CDR2 SVGIG (reference sequence). The CDR3 is made up of 12 amino acids. This CDR3 is CAWNKLNTEAFF. The CDR3 DNA reads as TGTGCCTGGAACAAGTTAAACACTGAAGCTTTCTTT.

The chain carries TRBV23-1 and TRBJ1-6, with D possibly matching TRBD1 (5 bases). TRBV23-1 is reported as an ORF; its role is uncertain. The CDR3 is 18 residues long. The V end was cut by 6 bases, the J end by 0 bases, with 18 bases between. CDR3 sequence (DNA): TGCGCCAGCAGCCCCTGGGGACGGGGGAGCTCCTATAATTCACCCCTCCACTTT. Its translation is CASSPWGRGSSYNSPLHF.